What follows is one T cell receptor beta chain and its context. These data come from a study of blood T cell repertoires in COVID-19. Study summary: Specimens from acute and convalescent COVID-19 originated in the United States, Italy and Spain. T cells, B-cell-depleted T cells, or PBMCs supplied cDNA or gDNA.

The germline gives CDR1 DFQATT, CDR2 SNEGSKA (reference sequence). This CDR3 comprises 14 residues. The V gene end was trimmed by 3 bases and the J gene end by 5 bases; junction bases not matched to a gene: 9. The authors' processing: Quantification of nucleated cells was approximated via reference gene primer amplification. Repertoires were generated with immunoSEQ multiplex PCR, while TCRdb's copy carries only in-frame clones and drops some. D and trimming come from the DNA, and the V and J calls and clone size come from that table. In the table there are under 60,000 clones, 90% of which are singletons.

The sequencing input was peripheral blood. V is TRBV20-1 and J is TRBJ2-7; 8 bases match TRBD2. The TCR comes from a human donor in a cohort sampled during active COVID-19. The CDR3 nucleotides are TGCAGTGCTAGTCCTAGCGGGTTAGGCGACGAGCAGTACTTC. Translating gives CSASPSGLGDEQYF.